Shown below are 18 T cell receptor beta chains from a single sample sequenced in a study of beta chain features in type 1 diabetes. These receptors' targets are unknown. What was sequenced were expressed TCRB transcripts, since all of the isolated RNA had been reverse transcribed. Sequencing was performed with immunoSEQ multiplex PCR; in TCRdb, only in-frame clones are kept and a portion is missing. The table shows about 740,000 clones, with around an eighth occurring only once. Study results and caveats: TCRB CDR3 length was moderately but significantly reduced in all four CD4+ subsets of Type 1 diabetes patients.

What was sequenced was naive CD4+ T cells from blood. The receptors stem from a man between 18 and 29 years old with type 1 diabetes.

This clone has more than one count but fewer than ten. This rearrangement joins TRBV14 to TRBJ1-4; 9 nucleotides line up with TRBD1. V lost 3 bases to trimming and J lost 9 bases; unmatched junction nucleotides: 8. The germline CDR1 and CDR2 sequences are SGHDN and FVKESK. This CDR3 is built from 15 residues. In DNA, the CDR3 is TGTGCCAGCAGCCAGAGGACAGGGGATGTTAAAAAACTGTTTTTT. Protein sequence: CASSQRTGDVKKLFF.

The rearrangement joins TRBV10-3 to TRBJ2-7; 9 nucleotides align to TRBD1. This CDR3 region has 17 residues. V gave up 0 bases and J gave up 1 base; unmatched junction bases: 7. Germline values: CDR1 ENHRY, CDR2 SYGVKD. Written as DNA, the CDR3 is TGTGCCATCAGTGAGTCGGGTGGGACAGGGATATCCTACGAGCAGTACTTC. It translates to CAISESGGTGISYEQYF.

This clone was found a few times. This chain uses TRBV2 with TRBJ2-1; possibly TRBD1 for D (5 bases). This CDR3 is built from 16 residues. Germline V gives CDR1 SNHLY, CDR2 FYNNEI. V was pared by 7 bases and J by 0 bases, with 16 bases between. CDR3 DNA sequence: TGTGCCAGCAATAGGCAGGGATTTGGCTCCTACAATGAGCAGTTCTTC. Translating gives CASNRQGFGSYNEQFF.

The V and J genes are TRBV29-1 and TRBJ2-2, with TRBD2 matching 8 bases. Germline CDR1 SQVTM, CDR2 ANQGSEA. V lost 7 bases and J lost 3; bases outside the gene matches: 7. The CDR3 consists of 14 residues. The CDR3 nucleotides are TGCAGCGGCGGGACTAGTTTTGACACCGGGGAGCTGTTTTTT. Translation gives CSGGTSFDTGELFF.

The chain joins TRBV5-1 to TRBJ2-3, with D unresolved. Trimming stripped 5 bases from V and 0 bases from J, with 10 bases between. The CDR3 runs 14 residues. CDR1 and CDR2 from the germline V gene are SGHRS and YFSETQ. In DNA, the CDR3 is TGCGCCAGCAGTGGGTCAGAAAGCACAGATACGCAGTATTTT. It yields the protein CASSGSESTDTQYF.

There are a few counts of this clone. This chain uses TRBV2 with TRBJ2-4, with 8 positions matching TRBD2. V lost 2 bases and J lost 7; bases outside the gene matches: 4. The CDR3 loop spans 14 amino acids. CDR1 and CDR2 (germline): SNHLY, FYNNEI. CDR3 DNA: TGTGCCAGCAGTGAACGGGAGGGTACGAACATTCAGTACTTC. Its translation: CASSEREGTNIQYF.

This chain links TRBV19 with TRBJ1-4; D call uncertain. CDR1 and CDR2 from the germline V gene are LNHDA and SQIVND (reference sequence). There are 13 residues in the CDR3. Trimming removed 7 bases at V and 0 bases at J, with 6 bases between. The CDR3 spells CASNDPTNEKLFF. The CDR3 nucleotides read TGTGCCAGTAACGATCCAACTAATGAAAAACTGTTTTTT.

A few counts support this clone. V is TRBV7-9 and J is TRBJ1-5; D perhaps matches TRBD1 (6 bases). The germline gives CDR1 SEHNR, CDR2 FQNEAQ (reference sequence). CDR3 length equals 15 residues. Trimming removed 5 bases at V and 3 bases at J, with 14 bases between. CDR3 residues: CASSKGGGDNQPQHF. DNA for the CDR3: TGTGCCAGCAGCAAAGGAGGGGGGGACAATCAGCCCCAGCATTTT.

This chain joins TRBV2 and TRBJ1-2, with a possible D match to TRBD1 (6 bases). The V gene lost 6 bases and the J gene lost 8 bases, with 19 bases spanning the gap. CDR3 length equals 14 residues. Germline CDR1 is SNHLY and CDR2 is FYNNEI. DNA for the CDR3: TGTGCCAGCAGCCAACCCGAGGGGGTTGGGGGCTACACCTTC. Residues: CASSQPEGVGGYTF.

This clone was counted between two and nine times. The J gene is TRBJ1-4, the V gene TRBV19; D gene uncertain. V gave up 3 bases and J gave up 8 bases, with 10 bases separating them. CDR1 is LNHDA and CDR2 is SQIVND in the germline V gene (reference sequence). CDR3 length: 13 amino acids. CDR3 nucleotides: TGTGCCAGTAGTATCCCCCACGTGGAAAAACTGTTTTTT. As protein: CASSIPHVEKLFF.

V gene TRBV4-2 combines with J gene TRBJ2-1; perhaps TRBD1 as D (6 bases). The germline gives CDR1 LGHNA, CDR2 YNFKEQ. The V gene lost 4 bases and the J gene lost 5 bases, with 12 bases spanning the gap. CDR3 length equals 14 residues. The DNA of the CDR3 is TGTGCCAGCAGCCCTAAAGAGGGGGACAATGAGCAGTTCTTC. Translation gives CASSPKEGDNEQFF.

In its sample, this clone was seen a few times. The rearrangement uses TRBV23-1 and TRBJ1-5; the match to TRBD1 covers 10 bases. TRBV23-1 is recorded as an ORF, its role being uncertain. CDR3 length: 13 residues. Germline trimming cut 3 bases from V and 9 bases from J; bases unmatched to any gene: 2. The CDR3, as DNA: TGCGCCAGCAGTCAGGACAGGGGGTGGCCCCAGCATTTT. This codes for CASSQDRGWPQHF.

The V and J genes are TRBV29-1 and TRBJ2-3; 9 bases line up with TRBD1. Trimming took 4 bases from V and 0 from J; bases not matched to a gene: 14. Germline V lookup: CDR1 SQVTM, CDR2 ANQGSEA. The CDR3 spans 18 residues. DNA for the CDR3: TGCAGCGTTGTGGGGGACAGGGCCTATTTTTTAAGCACAGATACGCAGTATTTT. Translated, it gives CSVVGDRAYFLSTDTQYF.

This clone was observed a handful of times. J is TRBJ1-4 and V is TRBV15, with 8 bases identical to TRBD1. The germline V gene encodes CDR1 LNHNV and CDR2 YYDKDF (reference sequence). Trimming cost V 3 bases and J 8 bases; bases outside gene matches: 8. The CDR3 has 15 residues. The CDR3 protein is CATSRTQGAEEKLFF. The CDR3 region has the DNA TGTGCCACCAGCAGGACTCAGGGGGCAGAGGAAAAACTGTTTTTT.

The chain couples TRBV30 to TRBJ1-3; TRBD1 might be the D (5 bases). The CDR3 loop spans 16 amino acids. Per germline, CDR1 GTSNPN and CDR2 SVGIG (reference sequence). Trimming stripped 4 bases from V and 0 bases from J, with 16 bases between. As DNA, the CDR3 is TGTGCCTGGACCCGGGACGGACCCTACTCTGGAAACACCATATATTTT. It encodes CAWTRDGPYSGNTIYF.

This clone turned up a few times. The genes are TRBV30 and TRBJ2-5; perhaps TRBD1 as D (6 bases). Germline assignment: CDR1 GTSNPN and CDR2 SVGIG (reference sequence). CDR3 length: 13 residues. V was clipped by 0 bases and J by 7 bases, with 12 bases between them. The CDR3 bases are TGTGCCTGGAGTGTTACGACAGGCGGGACCCAGTACTTC. Translating gives CAWSVTTGGTQYF.

The chain recombines TRBV18 with TRBJ1-5; unclear D gene. Germline values: CDR1 KGHSH, CDR2 LQKENI. This CDR3 has 17 amino acids. Trimming removed 3 bases at V and 1 base at J, with 16 bases between. CDR3 in DNA: TGTGCCAGCTCACCCCAAGACATGGGTATAAGCAATCAGCCCCAGCATTTT. It translates to CASSPQDMGISNQPQHF.

V usage is TRBV5-4 and J usage is TRBJ1-2, with a tentative D call TRBD1 (5 bases). The germline V and J ends were trimmed by 4 bases and 6 bases, with 16 bases remaining between them. CDR1 and CDR2 from the germline V gene are SGHNT and YYREEE (reference sequence). This CDR3 region has 14 residues. CDR3 sequence (DNA): TGTGCCAGCAGCCCGGGGACGGAGACTCATGGCTACACCTTC. This translates into CASSPGTETHGYTF.